The T cell receptor (beta chain) under discussion was sequenced for a study of CD8 T cells in ankylosing spondylitis. TCRdb ran MiXCR on the 5' RACE reads and lists one entry per CDR3 protein. The data hold around 99,000 distinct CDR3 sequences, with about 8.8% observed a single time. For this clonotype: This may be a read error, as it is one base from a much larger clone.

The V gene lost 11 bases and the J gene lost 1 base, with 14 bases spanning the gap. Germline CDR1 SGHTA, CDR2 FQGNSA. This CDR3 is 13 amino acids long. The genes are TRBV7-2 and TRBJ1-1; D is unclear. The source is a male donor with ankylosing spondylitis or in good health (not recorded which). The material sequenced was blood, either unsorted or a sorted T cell fraction (not recorded which). The chain's CDR3 is CAGKQTTNTEAFF. The CDR3 coding sequence is TGTGCCGGCAAGCAAACAACGAACACTGAAGCTTTCTTT.